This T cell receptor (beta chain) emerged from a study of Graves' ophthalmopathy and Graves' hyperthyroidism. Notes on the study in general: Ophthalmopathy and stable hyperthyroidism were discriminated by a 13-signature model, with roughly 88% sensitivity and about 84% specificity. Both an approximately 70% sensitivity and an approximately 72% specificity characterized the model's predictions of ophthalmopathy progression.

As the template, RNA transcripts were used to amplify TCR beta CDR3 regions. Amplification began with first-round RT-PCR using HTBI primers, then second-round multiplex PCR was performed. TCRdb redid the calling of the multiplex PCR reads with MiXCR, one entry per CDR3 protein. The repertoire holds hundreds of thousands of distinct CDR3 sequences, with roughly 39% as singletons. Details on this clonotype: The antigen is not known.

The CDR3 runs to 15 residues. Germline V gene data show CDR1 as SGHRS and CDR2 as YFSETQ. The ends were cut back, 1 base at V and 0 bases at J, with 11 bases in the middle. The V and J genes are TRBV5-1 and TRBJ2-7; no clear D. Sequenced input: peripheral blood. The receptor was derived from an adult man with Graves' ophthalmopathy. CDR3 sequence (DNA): TGCGCCAGCAGCTTGATCCCCCTGACCTCCTACGAGCAGTACTTC. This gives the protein CASSLIPLTSYEQYF.